A single sample gave rise to the 8 T cell receptor beta chains below, sequenced in a study of T cells after yellow fever vaccination (dated by TCRdb to the late 2010s). The meaning of the sample's treatment or condition label: live attenuated yellow fever vaccine strain. Libraries were prepared through 5' RACE. For sequencing, an Illumina HiSeq 2500 was employed. TCRdb trimmed the raw reads at Q25, called clones with MiXCR and kept productive beta chains. Each entry is one CDR3 protein sequence, shown with its most common DNA and genes. The sample includes 300,000 to 400,000 distinct CDR3 sequences, with 8% to 10% observed a single time. More than 15% of the sample rests with the top ten. Sequenced here: PBMCs, sampled on the day of the first yellow fever vaccination. The receptors were gathered from a man younger than 35 who received the YFV17D yellow fever vaccine.

This clonotype was recorded many times. The chain combines TRBV5-1 with TRBJ2-5; 10 bases are a match to TRBD2. This CDR3 is built from 16 residues. Germline trimming cut 4 bases from V and 1 base from J; bases unmatched to any gene: 7. Germline values: CDR1 SGHRS, CDR2 YFSETQ. The CDR3 DNA sequence: TGCGCCAGCAGCCCGGACCTAGCGGGGGCCCAAGAGACCCAGTACTTC. Protein sequence: CASSPDLAGAQETQYF.

The chain combines TRBV4-1 with TRBJ2-3, with D perhaps matching TRBD1 (5 bases). This CDR3 has 14 amino acids. The V end was cut by 3 bases, the J end by 6 bases, with 13 bases between. Germline V gene data show CDR1 as MGHRA and CDR2 as YSYEKL. The CDR3 DNA reads as TGCGCCAGCAGCCAGGACAATCCCTACGATACGCAGTATTTT. As protein: CASSQDNPYDTQYF.

This chain joins TRBV29-1 and TRBJ2-7; 11 bases agree with TRBD1. Unmatched junction bases numbered 4, after V lost 1 base and J lost 2 bases. The CDR3 sequence is 15 residues long. Germline-derived CDR1 and CDR2 are SQVTM and ANQGSEA. The CDR3 sequence: CSVEVDRGRTYEQYV. CDR3 in DNA: TGCAGCGTTGAAGTGGACAGGGGGCGGACCTACGAGCAGTACGTC.

This clonotype was detected a few times. This chain uses TRBV20-1 with TRBJ2-5; D is possibly TRBD2 (5 bases). The CDR3 spans 14 residues. The V gene lost 2 bases and the J gene lost 1 base, with 11 bases spanning the gap. CDR1 is DFQATT, CDR2 SNEGSKA, per germline (reference sequence). Here the CDR3 reads CSARILGFQETQYF. The CDR3 bases are TGCAGTGCTAGAATACTAGGCTTCCAAGAGACCCAGTACTTC.

This chain uses TRBV3-1 with TRBJ2-1; 10 bases line up with TRBD2. The ends lost 2 bases at V and 6 bases at J; junction bases unmatched: 4. This CDR3 has 15 amino acids. Per germline, CDR1 LGHDT and CDR2 YNNKEL (reference sequence). CDR3 loop: CASSQHSGGRNEQFF. In DNA form, the CDR3 reads TGTGCCAGCAGCCAACATAGCGGGGGGCGCAATGAGCAGTTCTTC.

The rearrangement links TRBV7-9 to TRBJ2-3; D is unresolved. The CDR3 extends over 15 amino acids. The V and J ends lost 5 bases and 0 bases respectively, with 12 bases between them. Germline values: CDR1 SEHNR, CDR2 FQNEAQ (reference sequence). The CDR3 loop is CASSPGHVSTDTQYF. DNA of the CDR3: TGTGCCAGCAGCCCGGGTCATGTGAGCACAGATACGCAGTATTTT.

The sample holds a few counts of this clonotype. This chain joins TRBV9 and TRBJ1-1; D gene uncertain. CDR1 is SGDLS, CDR2 YYNGEE, per germline. This CDR3 has 14 residues. Trimming took off 0 bases at V and 1 base at J, with 7 bases between the two ends. CDR3 sequence: CASSVGLQNTEAFF. The CDR3 nucleotides read TGTGCCAGCAGCGTAGGGCTTCAGAACACTGAAGCTTTCTTT.

A few counts support this clonotype. The V call is TRBV20-1, the J call TRBJ2-5; D may be TRBD1 (6 bases). The germline CDR1 and CDR2 sequences are DFQATT and SNEGSKA (reference sequence). This CDR3 contains 14 residues. V shed 0 bases and J shed 4 bases, with 12 bases lying between them. The CDR3 reads CSARDRRGVETQYF. CDR3 coding DNA: TGCAGTGCTAGAGATCGCAGGGGAGTAGAGACCCAGTACTTC.